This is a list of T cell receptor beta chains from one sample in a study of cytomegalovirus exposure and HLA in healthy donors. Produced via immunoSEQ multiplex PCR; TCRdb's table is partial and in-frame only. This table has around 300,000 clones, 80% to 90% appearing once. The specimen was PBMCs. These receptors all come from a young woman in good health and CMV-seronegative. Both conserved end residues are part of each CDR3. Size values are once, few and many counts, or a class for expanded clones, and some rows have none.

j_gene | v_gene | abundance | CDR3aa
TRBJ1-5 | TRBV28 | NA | CASNLRGRVSNQPQHF
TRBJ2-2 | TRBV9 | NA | CASSVEASGPNTGELFF
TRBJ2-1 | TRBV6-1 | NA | CASASGLSSYNEQFF
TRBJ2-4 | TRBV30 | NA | CAWSQTSGGLLGEYF
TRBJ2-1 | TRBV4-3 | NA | CASSHREALEQFF
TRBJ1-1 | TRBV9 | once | CASSVAAGGGMNTEAFF
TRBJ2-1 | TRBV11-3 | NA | CASSPSGTSGNNEQFF
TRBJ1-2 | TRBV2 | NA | CASRITGTGRYGYTF
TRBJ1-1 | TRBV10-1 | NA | CASSEGGTGAEAFF
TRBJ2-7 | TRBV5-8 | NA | CASSFGDRYYEQYF
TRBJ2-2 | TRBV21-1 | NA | CASSKLNPGDTGELFF
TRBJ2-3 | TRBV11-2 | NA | CASSLSLQGALGGDTQYF
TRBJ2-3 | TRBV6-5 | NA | CASRGGTGETDTQYF
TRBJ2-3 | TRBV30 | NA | CAWSGTSGRVTSISDTQYF
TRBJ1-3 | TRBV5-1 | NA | CASRLGQAAGNTIYF
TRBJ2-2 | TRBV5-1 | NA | CASSLKLAGEDTGELFF
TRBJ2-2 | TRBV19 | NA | CASSIRSGVSKAGELFF
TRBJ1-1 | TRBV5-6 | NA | CASSLVPYREGDTEAFF
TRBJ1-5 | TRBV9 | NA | CASSVGTDNQPQHF
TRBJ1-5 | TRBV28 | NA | CASRTLNQPQHF
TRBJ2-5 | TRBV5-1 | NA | CASSFQGAREETQYF
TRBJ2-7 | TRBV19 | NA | CASSTPGTSAHEQYF
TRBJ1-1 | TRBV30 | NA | CAWVGQGATEAFF
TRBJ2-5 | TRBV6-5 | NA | CASSYWTGGFEETQYF
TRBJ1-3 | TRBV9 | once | CASSARDRVDGNTIYF
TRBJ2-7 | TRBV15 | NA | CATRPLDRFSGTGGYEQYF
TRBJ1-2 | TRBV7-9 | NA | CASSRTGPRSGYTF
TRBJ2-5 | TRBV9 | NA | CASSLERGSETQYF
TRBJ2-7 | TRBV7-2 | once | CASRPTYGGRTYEQYF
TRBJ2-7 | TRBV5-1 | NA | CASSPLAGGPYEQYF
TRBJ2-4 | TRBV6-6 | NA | CASSLVTGGKNIQYF